This T cell receptor (beta chain) appears in the sequencing data of a study of T cell responses to AZD1222 COVID-19 vaccine. Notes on the study in general: Spike-specific TCR breadth and depth grew following two AZD1222 doses. Just a handful of people given AZD1222 tested seropositive at baseline.

Per the germline V gene, CDR1 is MNHEY and CDR2 is SMNVEV (reference sequence). The CDR3 spans 15 residues. With 6 bases clipped from V and 10 bases from J, the junction kept 9 bases outside the gene matches. TCRdb's copy holds only in-frame clones and misses some; the assay was immunoSEQ multiplex PCR. The repertoire has approximately 89,000 clones, roughly 86% of them found once; the top ten carry 5.6%. As regards this clone: What it recognizes is unknown.

Second-dose intervals near 4 or 12 weeks were combined. The chain uses TRBV27 and TRBJ1-6; 10 bases agree with TRBD1. Sequenced here: peripheral blood, sampled 28 days after the second AZD1222 dose. This clonotype was sampled from an adult who received the AZD1222 COVID-19 vaccine. CDR3 amino acids: CASSSMTGGISPLHF. Here the CDR3 DNA reads TGTGCCAGCAGCTCCATGACAGGGGGCATCTCACCCCTCCACTTT.